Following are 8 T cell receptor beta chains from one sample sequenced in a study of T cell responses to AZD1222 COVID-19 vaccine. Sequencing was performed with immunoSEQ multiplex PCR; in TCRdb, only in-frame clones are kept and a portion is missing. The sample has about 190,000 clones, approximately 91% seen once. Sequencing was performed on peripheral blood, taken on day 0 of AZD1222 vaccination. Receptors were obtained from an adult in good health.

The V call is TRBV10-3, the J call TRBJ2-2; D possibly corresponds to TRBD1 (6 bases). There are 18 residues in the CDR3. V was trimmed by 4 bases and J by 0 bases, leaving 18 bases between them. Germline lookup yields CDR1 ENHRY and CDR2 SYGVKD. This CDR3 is CAISGGPILPPNTGELFF. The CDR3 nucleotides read TGTGCCATCAGTGGGGGGCCCATTCTCCCACCGAACACCGGGGAGCTGTTTTTT.

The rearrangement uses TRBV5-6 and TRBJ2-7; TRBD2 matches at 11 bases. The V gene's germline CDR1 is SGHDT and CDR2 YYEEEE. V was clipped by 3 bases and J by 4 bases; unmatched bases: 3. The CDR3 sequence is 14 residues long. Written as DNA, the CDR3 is TGTGCCAGCAGCTCGGGACTAGCGGTTTACGAGCAGTACTTC. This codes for CASSSGLAVYEQYF.

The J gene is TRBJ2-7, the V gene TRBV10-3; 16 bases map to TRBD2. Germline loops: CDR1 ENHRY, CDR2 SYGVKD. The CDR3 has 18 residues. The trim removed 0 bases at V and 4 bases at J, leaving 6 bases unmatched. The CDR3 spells CAISESSGLAGGPYEQYF. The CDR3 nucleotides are TGTGCCATCAGTGAGTCCTCGGGACTAGCGGGAGGGCCTTACGAGCAGTACTTC.

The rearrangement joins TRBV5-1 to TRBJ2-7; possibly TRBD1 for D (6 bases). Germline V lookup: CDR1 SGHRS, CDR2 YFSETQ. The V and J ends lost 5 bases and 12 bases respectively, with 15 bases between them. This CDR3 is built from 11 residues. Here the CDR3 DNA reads TGCGCCAGCAGGCAGGGACACTGGACGTACTTC. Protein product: CASRQGHWTYF.

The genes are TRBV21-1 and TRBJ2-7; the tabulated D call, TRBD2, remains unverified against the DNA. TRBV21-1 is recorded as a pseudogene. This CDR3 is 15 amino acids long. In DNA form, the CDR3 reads TGTGCCAGCAGCAAAGCATATACCGGGGCCTACGAGCAGTACTTC. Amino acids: CASSKAYTGAYEQYF.

The CDR3 loop is CASSDPPPDTQYF. Written as DNA, the CDR3 is TGTGCCAGCAGCGACCCACCCCCAGATACGCAGTATTTT. This rearrangement joins TRBV6-5 to TRBJ2-3, with D uncertain. Trimming pared 6 bases from V and 4 bases from J, leaving 11 bases between. CDR1 is MNHEY, CDR2 SVGAGI, per germline. The CDR3 sequence is 13 residues long.

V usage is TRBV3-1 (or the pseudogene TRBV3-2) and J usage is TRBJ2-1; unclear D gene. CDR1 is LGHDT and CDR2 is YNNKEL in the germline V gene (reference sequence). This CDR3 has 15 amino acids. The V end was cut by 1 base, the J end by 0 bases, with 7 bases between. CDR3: CASSQAVGSYNEQFF. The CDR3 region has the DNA TGTGCCAGCAGCCAAGCGGTGGGCTCCTACAATGAGCAGTTCTTC.

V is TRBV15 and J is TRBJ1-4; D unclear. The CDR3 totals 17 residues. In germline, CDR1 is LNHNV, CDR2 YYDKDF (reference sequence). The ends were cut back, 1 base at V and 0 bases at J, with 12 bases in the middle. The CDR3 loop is CATSRVRLLTTNEKLFF. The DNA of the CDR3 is TGTGCCACCAGCAGAGTCCGGCTATTGACAACTAATGAAAAACTGTTTTTT.